This T cell receptor (beta chain) was identified in a study of cytomegalovirus exposure and HLA in healthy donors. On the study more broadly: Most donors, about 77% of a few hundred genotyped, fell in the Caucasian-associated ancestry cluster.

The CDR3 sequence is 18 residues long. In germline, CDR1 is LGHNA, CDR2 YSLEER. V shed 0 bases and J 5 bases; nucleotides not matched to a gene: 14. In the PCR, 60 Vbeta and 13 Jbeta primers were used. Only in-frame clones appear in the TCRdb table, and some are missing; sequencing was by immunoSEQ multiplex PCR. The profile shows over 110,000 clones, 60% to 85% of them singletons. About this clone: Its antigen remains unidentified.

General study points: Accounts indicate the classifier identified cytomegalovirus status with strong specificity and sensitivity. Presence/absence analyses rested on an assumption that sequencing depth was roughly uniform across donors.

Sequenced sample: PBMCs. The rearrangement joins TRBV4-3 to TRBJ2-5; 8 bases line up with TRBD1. This sequence originates from a male donor in good health and CMV-seropositive. CDR3 in DNA: TGCGCCAGCAGCCAAGATAAGCCGGCAGGGGGCGCTGGGGAGACCCAGTACTTC. It translates to CASSQDKPAGGAGETQYF.